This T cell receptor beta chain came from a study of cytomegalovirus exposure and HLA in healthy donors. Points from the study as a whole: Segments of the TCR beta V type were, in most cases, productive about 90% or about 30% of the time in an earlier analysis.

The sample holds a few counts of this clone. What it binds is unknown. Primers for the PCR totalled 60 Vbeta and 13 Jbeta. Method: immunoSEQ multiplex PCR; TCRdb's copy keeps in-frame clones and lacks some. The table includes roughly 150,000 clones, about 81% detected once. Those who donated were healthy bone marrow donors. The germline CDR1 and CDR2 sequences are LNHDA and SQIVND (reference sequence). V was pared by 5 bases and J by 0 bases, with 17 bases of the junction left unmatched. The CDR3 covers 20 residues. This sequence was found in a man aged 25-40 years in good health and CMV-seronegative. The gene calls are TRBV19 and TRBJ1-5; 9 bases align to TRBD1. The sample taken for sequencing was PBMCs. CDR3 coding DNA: TGTGCCAGTAGTCCCTACCCCGGACAGGGGAGAATTTATAGCAATCAGCCCCAGCATTTT. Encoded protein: CASSPYPGQGRIYSNQPQHF.